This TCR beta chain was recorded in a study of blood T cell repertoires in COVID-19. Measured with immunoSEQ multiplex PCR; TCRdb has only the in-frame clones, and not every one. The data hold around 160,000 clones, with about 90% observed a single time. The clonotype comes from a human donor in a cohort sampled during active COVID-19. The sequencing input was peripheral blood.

DNA for the CDR3: TGTGCCAGCAGCTTCAGGACAGGGGATGAAGCTTTCTTT. As protein: CASSFRTGDEAFF. The chain links TRBV5-4 to TRBJ1-1, with TRBD1 identical over 9 bases. V lost 2 bases to trimming and J lost 7 bases; unmatched junction nucleotides: 3. The V gene's germline CDR1 is SGHNT and CDR2 YYREEE (reference sequence). The CDR3 covers 13 residues.